This T cell receptor beta chain is drawn from a study of T cells in Graves' hyperthyroidism and ophthalmopathy. With regard to this clonotype: Possible read error: a much larger clone is one base away. The conserved closing phenylalanine or tryptophan is absent in this CDR3, likely reflecting a read error.

CDR3 size: 13 residues. CDR1 is MNHEY and CDR2 is SMNVEV in the germline V gene (reference sequence). Trimming removed 9 bases at V and 0 bases at J, with 10 bases between. TCR beta CDR3 regions were amplified from RNA transcripts. First-round RT-PCR targeting the TCR CDR3 was performed with the HTBI primer set. TCRdb reanalysed the multiplex PCR reads using MiXCR and keeps one entry per CDR3 protein. The sample lists over 350,000 distinct CDR3 sequences, roughly 18% occurring once. The specimen was blood. This clonotype was obtained from a young man with Graves' ophthalmopathy. This chain uses TRBV27 with TRBJ2-3; tentatively, D is TRBD2 (5 bases). DNA for the CDR3: TGTGCCAGTCGACGGACTAGCACAGATACGCAGTATCTT. Translating gives CASRRTSTDTQYL.